This T cell receptor beta chain was recorded in a study of T-cell memory formation after mild COVID-19. Background on the study: Clusters of TCRs were largely donor specific.

With 6 bases clipped from V and 3 bases from J, the junction kept 8 bases outside the gene matches. The CDR3 extends over 14 amino acids. The germline V gene encodes CDR1 LNHNV and CDR2 YYDKDF (reference sequence). Study results and caveats: The appearance of some responding clones in pre-infection memory suggested that cross-reactive memory joined.

5'RACE with constant-segment primers built TCRalpha and TCRbeta cDNA libraries with UMIs. Each CDR3 protein gets one entry after TCRdb re-called the 5' RACE reads with MiXCR. The data show tens of thousands of distinct CDR3 sequences, nearly 9.5% seen once. On this clonotype itself: What it recognizes is unknown.

The rearrangement links TRBV15 to TRBJ2-7; 7 bases align to TRBD2. The receptor's source is an adult woman who had mild COVID-19 (a few samples of this study predate the infection). Cell type and time point are not known. Sequencing used PBMCs or a T cell subset sorted from them (not recorded which). The CDR3 nucleotides are TGTGCCACCAGTGCTCTCGGGGGGTACTACGAGCAGTACTTC. Its translation: CATSALGGYYEQYF.